These T cell receptor beta chains were read from a single sample in a study of blood T cell repertoires in COVID-19. Sequenced by immunoSEQ multiplex PCR; TCRdb stores in-frame clones only, minus some. Here the sample spans about 230,000 clones, 75% to 90% being singletons. The sequenced material came from peripheral blood. The receptors here all came from a man aged 35 to 55 with acute or convalescent COVID-19. Both conserved end residues are part of each CDR3. A D gene is named only where the DNA matches it firmly. Clone size is shown for a subset of rows, as once, few, many or a class of expanded clone.

d_call j_call v_call clone_size cdr3_nt cdr3_aa
. TRBJ2-7 TRBV6-2/TRBV6-3 . TGTGCCAGCAGCCCCCCAGGGCCGAACGAGCAGTACTTC CASSPPGPNEQYF
TRBD1 TRBJ1-1 TRBV9 few TGTGCCAGCAGCGTAGGTGGGACAGGGAGTACTGAAGCTTTCTTT CASSVGGTGSTEAFF
TRBD1 TRBJ1-2 TRBV14 . TGTGCCAGCAGCCCCGCGACAGGGCAAAGCTACACCTTC CASSPATGQSYTF
TRBD2 TRBJ2-1 TRBV3-1/TRBV3-2 few TGTGCCAGCAGCCCCCGGGGGGGCCGAAATGAGCAGTTCTTC CASSPRGGRNEQFF
. TRBJ1-2 TRBV7-9 . TGTGCCAGCAGCTTAACAAACAACTATGGCTACACCTTC CASSLTNNYGYTF
. TRBJ2-7 TRBV27 . TGTGCCAGCAGTTTTAGCGGTGCCACTTCCTACGAGCAGTACTTC CASSFSGATSYEQYF
. TRBJ1-4 TRBV5-1 few TGCGCCAGCAGCTTGGATCGCCGAGAAGTAAATGAAAAACTGTTTTTT CASSLDRREVNEKLFF
. TRBJ1-2 TRBV11-2 few TGTGCCAGCAAAGGACAGTCTAACTATGGCTACACCTTC CASKGQSNYGYTF
. TRBJ1-3 TRBV9 once TGTGCCAGCATGCATAGCTCTGGAAACACCATATATTTT CASMHSSGNTIYF
TRBD2 TRBJ2-1 TRBV30 . TGTGCCTGGAGTAGAAGCGGGAGGAAAGTAGCGCAGAATGAGCAGTTCTTC CAWSRSGRKVAQNEQFF
TRBD2 TRBJ2-4 TRBV7-9 . TGTGCCAGCAGCCCAAGCGGGGGGGTAGGAGTAAGTTACTTC CASSPSGGVGVSYF
. TRBJ2-3 TRBV29-1 . TGCAGCGTTGAAGACGATACAGGGCCTAGCACAGATACGCAGTATTTT CSVEDDTGPSTDTQYF
. TRBJ1-5 TRBV6-5 once TGTGCCAGCACCCCGGATCAGCCCCAGCATTTT CASTPDQPQHF
. TRBJ2-1 TRBV24-1 . TGTGCCACCAGTGACCGGGCCGGACAGCACAATGAGCAGTTCTTC CATSDRAGQHNEQFF
. TRBJ2-2 TRBV5-8 . TGTGCCAGCTCCCCCGGCGGGTTAACCGGGGAGCTGTTTTTT CASSPGGLTGELFF
TRBD1 TRBJ1-5 TRBV29-1 . TGCAGCGTTGTCCTCGGACAGGGGCATATGGTCAATCAGCCCCAGCATTTT CSVVLGQGHMVNQPQHF
. TRBJ1-5 TRBV19 . TGTGCCAGTTTGGGGGGATTCAATCAGCCCCAGCATTTT CASLGGFNQPQHF
TRBD1 TRBJ1-1 TRBV10-3 . TGTGCCATCAGTGCCGGGACAGGGGGTTCGGGCCCTGAAGCTTTCTTT CAISAGTGGSGPEAFF
. TRBJ2-1 TRBV6-6 . TGTGCCAGCAGTTTCCCGGCCGGGAGCTCCTACAATGAGCAGTTCTTC CASSFPAGSSYNEQFF
TRBD1 TRBJ1-2 TRBV19 once TGTGCCAGTAGGACAGGGGGCTGGGGCTACACCTTC CASRTGGWGYTF
. TRBJ1-4 TRBV19 . TGTGCCAGTAGTTTACCGGGACTTAATGAAAAACTGTTTTTT CASSLPGLNEKLFF
TRBD2 TRBJ2-1 TRBV5-1 . TGCGCCAGCAGCACAGGACTAGCGGGAGATTTTCTGTCCCACAATGAGCAGTTCTTC CASSTGLAGDFLSHNEQFF
TRBD1 TRBJ1-2 TRBV5-1 . TGCGCCAGCAGCTTGGGGGACAGGGGGTATGGCTACACCTTC CASSLGDRGYGYTF
TRBD2 TRBJ2-1 TRBV3-1/TRBV3-2 . TGTGCCAGCAGCCACCTAGCGGGAGGAGTGGGCAATGAGCAGTTCTTC CASSHLAGGVGNEQFF
. TRBJ2-7 TRBV29-1 . TGCAGCGTTGCCAGGGATAACGAGCAGTACTTC CSVARDNEQYF
TRBD1 TRBJ1-1 TRBV6-5 . TGTGCCAGCAGTTTCCAGACAGGGGACACTGAAGCTTTCTTT CASSFQTGDTEAFF
. TRBJ1-6 TRBV15 . TGTGCCACCAGCAGAGTGGGGGGTTTTTCACCCCTCCACTTT CATSRVGGFSPLHF
. TRBJ1-3 TRBV7-2 . TGTGCCAGCAGCCCCCTAGGCGGCTCTGGAAACACCATATATTTT CASSPLGGSGNTIYF
TRBD2 TRBJ2-7 TRBV30 once TGTGCCTGGAGTGCCTCCGGGACTAGCGGGAGAGCCTACGAGCAGTACTTC CAWSASGTSGRAYEQYF
TRBD1 TRBJ2-3 TRBV5-1 . TGCGCCAGCAGCTCCCGACAGGGGACAGATACGCAGTATTTT CASSSRQGTDTQYF
. TRBJ1-1 TRBV5-4 . TGTGCCAGCAGCCCCCGCGCGGGGATGAACACTGAAGCTTTCTTT CASSPRAGMNTEAFF
. TRBJ2-1 TRBV27 . TGTGCCAGCAGTCGCCAGGGGACCTACAATGAGCAGTTCTTC CASSRQGTYNEQFF
. TRBJ1-5 TRBV7-9 once TGTGCCAGCAGCTTGAACTGGAATCAGCCCCAGCATTTT CASSLNWNQPQHF
. TRBJ1-4 TRBV14 . TGTGCCAGCAGCCAGGAAGTAGCCCCGGAGGAAAAACTGTTTTTT CASSQEVAPEEKLFF
. TRBJ2-7 TRBV20-1 . TGCAGTGCCCGCGGGGTTTACGAGCAGTACTTC CSARGVYEQYF
. TRBJ2-7 TRBV18 . TGTGCCAGCTCACCAGCGACAGGCTACGAGCAGTACTTC CASSPATGYEQYF
. TRBJ2-3 TRBV24-1 . TGTGCCACCAGTGAGGGGGGGGCAGGCACAGATACGCAGTATTTT CATSEGGAGTDTQYF
TRBD2 TRBJ2-7 TRBV27 . TGTGCCAGCAGTACACTAACTAGCGGGGCGACCTACGAGCAGTACTTC CASSTLTSGATYEQYF
TRBD1 TRBJ1-5 TRBV7-2 once TGTGCCAGCAGCCCAACAGGGGGGAATAGCAATCAGCCCCAGCATTTT CASSPTGGNSNQPQHF
. TRBJ1-1 TRBV3-1/TRBV3-2 . TGTGCCAGCAGCCATTCAGGGGACGATTGGGCTTTCTTT CASSHSGDDWAFF
TRBD2 TRBJ2-2 TRBV7-9 once TGTGCCAGCAGCCGATTTCGGGAGGGGGAGACCGGGGAGCTGTTTTTT CASSRFREGETGELFF
TRBD1 TRBJ1-2 TRBV11-2 . TGTGCCAGCAGCTTATCGGGCGACAGGGGGCTTTATGGCTACACCTTC CASSLSGDRGLYGYTF
. TRBJ2-7 TRBV7-2 . TGTGCCAGCAGCTTAGGCAGGGATTACGAGCAGTACTTC CASSLGRDYEQYF
. TRBJ1-5 TRBV11-2 . TGTGCCAGCAGCTTTAACAGGGTAGAACAGCCCCAGCATTTT CASSFNRVEQPQHF
. TRBJ1-4 TRBV4-1 . TGCGCCAGCAGCCAAGGAGTAGGGGGACGGCGGGAGGAAAAACTGTTTTTT CASSQGVGGRREEKLFF
TRBD1 TRBJ1-6 TRBV19 . TGTGCCAGCCGGGACAGGGATAATTCACCCCTCCACTTT CASRDRDNSPLHF
. TRBJ2-7 TRBV7-6 . TGTGCCAGCAGCTTAACAGGGAACTCCTACGAGCAGTACTTC CASSLTGNSYEQYF
. TRBJ1-1 TRBV3-1/TRBV3-2 . TGTGCCAGCAGCCAACAGGTGAACACTGAAGCTTTCTTT CASSQQVNTEAFF
TRBD2 TRBJ2-2 TRBV19 . TGTGCCAGTAGTGCTGTACTAGCGGGAGTGGGCAACACCGGGGAGCTGTTTTTT CASSAVLAGVGNTGELFF
. TRBJ2-6 TRBV6-2/TRBV6-3 . TGTGCCAGCAGTTTCCCTTCCGTCTCTGGGGCCAACGTCCTGACTTTC CASSFPSVSGANVLTF
. TRBJ1-4 TRBV3-1/TRBV3-2 . TGTGCCAGCAGCCAAGATCTATGCGGGCAGGGAGGTGAAAAACTGTTTTTT CASSQDLCGQGGEKLFF
. TRBJ2-7 TRBV13 . TGTGCCAGCAGCTTCGGGGTCAACGAGCAGTACTTC CASSFGVNEQYF
TRBD1 TRBJ2-7 TRBV19 . TGTGCCAGTCGGACAGGGGGTAATTTCGGGTCCTACGAGCAGTACTTC CASRTGGNFGSYEQYF
TRBD2 TRBJ2-7 TRBV3-1/TRBV3-2 . TGTGCCAGCAGCCAGGGAGGGGCCGAGCAGTACTTC CASSQGGAEQYF
. TRBJ2-7 TRBV11-2 many TGTGCCAGCACCCGCGACTTAGCCCGCTCCTACGAGCAGTACTTC CASTRDLARSYEQYF
TRBD1 TRBJ2-1 TRBV5-6 . TGTGCCAGCAGCTTGCGGACAGGGCAGAATGAGCAGTTCTTC CASSLRTGQNEQFF
TRBD1 TRBJ2-7 TRBV4-1 . TGCGCCAGCAGCCGCACCGGAGATACAGGGGGATCGAACGAGCAGTACTTC CASSRTGDTGGSNEQYF